A single T cell receptor beta chain is shown here with its context. This entry belongs to a study of blood T cell repertoires in COVID-19. The CDR3 is 13 amino acids. V was pared by 8 bases and J by 5 bases, with 5 bases of the junction left unmatched. CDR1 is MNHEY and CDR2 is SVGAGI in the germline V gene. Sequenced by immunoSEQ multiplex PCR; TCRdb stores in-frame clones only, minus some. Counted here are over 300,000 clones, roughly 90% occurring once; the ten biggest clones make up 5% to 7%. This TCR derives from a man in his late teens or twenties who had recovered from COVID-19. The chain combines TRBV6-5 with TRBJ2-7, with 11 bases matching TRBD2. The sequencing sample was made of peripheral blood. This chain's CDR3 is CASHPGLADEQYF. CDR3 coding DNA: TGTGCCAGCCACCCGGGACTAGCGGACGAGCAGTACTTC.